The sequence of this TCR beta chain was determined in a study of read filtering for tumor transcriptome and immune sequencing. General study points: Without single-read clonotypes, shared clonotype proportions correlated more between IR-seq and RNA-seq. About 80% of IR-seq clonotypes had a single read, yet these held around 4% of reads. The sorted CD138-negative fraction was a mixed bone marrow immune population, not purified T cells. Even smaller IR-seq throughput identified most shared clonotypes.

This clonotype was found many times. The antigen is unknown. From 400 to 450 ng of RNA, a library with molecular barcoded alpha/delta and beta/gamma adaptors was made. In TCRdb, the reads were re-called with MiXCR into one record per CDR3 protein. The table records about 61,000 distinct CDR3 sequences, about a fifth of them present only once. The TCR was taken from a donor at least 40 years old with multiple myeloma. The specimen sequenced was a population of CD138-negative cells sorted from bone marrow.

CDR3 region: CSAEKIQQETQYF. The DNA of the CDR3 is TGCAGTGCCGAAAAGATTCAGCAAGAGACCCAGTACTTC. J is TRBJ2-5 and V is TRBV20-1; D unresolved. This CDR3 comprises 13 residues. V lost 6 bases and J lost 2, with 13 bases in between. CDR1 is DFQATT, CDR2 SNEGSKA, per germline (reference sequence).